This entry is about one TCR beta chain. 60 Vbeta and 13 Jbeta primers were used in PCR. Libraries were prepared by immunoSEQ multiplex PCR; TCRdb keeps only in-frame clonotypes and omits some of them. There are about 160,000 clones in the sample; approximately 88% occur only once, and less than 2% lies in the top ten. This specimen belongs to a study of cytomegalovirus exposure and HLA in healthy donors. There are 12 residues in the CDR3. The V gene lost 11 bases and the J gene lost 7 bases, with 17 bases spanning the gap. Per the germline V gene, CDR1 is LNHDA and CDR2 is SQIVND (reference sequence).

Sequencing input: PBMCs. The sequence came from a woman between 18 and 29 years old in good health and CMV-seronegative. The V gene is TRBV19, the J gene TRBJ1-1; tentatively, D is TRBD1 (5 bases). CDR3 DNA: TGTGCCGGTAAAGACCTCGGGGGTGAAGCTTTCTTT. It specifies CAGKDLGGEAFF. Together with reference TRBV19 and TRBJ1-1, the CDR3 gives the full variable domain: DGGITQSPKYLFRKEGQNVTLSCEQNLNHDAMYWYRQDPGQGLRLIYYSQIVNDFQKGDIAEGYSVSREKKESFPLTVTSAQKNPTAFYLCAGKDLGGEAFFGQGTRLTVV.